The T cell receptor beta chain under discussion was sequenced for a study of T cells in localized non-small cell lung cancer. The protocol was immunoSEQ multiplex PCR, while the TCRdb copy is restricted to in-frame clones and leaves out a portion. The sample records thousands of clones, around a third being singletons. Germline loops: CDR1 SGDLS, CDR2 YYNGEE. CDR3 size: 14 residues. Deletions cut 5 bases from V and 0 bases from J, with 11 bases between. By frequency in the sample, this clone is medium-sized. This specimen consisted of normal lung tissue next to the tumor, obtained before any cancer treatment. This TCR came from a man aged 40-75 years with stage I lung adenocarcinoma. The chain links TRBV9 to TRBJ1-1, with D unresolved. DNA of the CDR3: TGTGCCAGCAGGTTGTCTACCCTGAACACTGAAGCTTTCTTT. Amino acids: CASRLSTLNTEAFF. Full variable domain (rest looked up from reference TRBV9 and TRBJ1-1): DSGVTQTPKHLITATGQRVTLRCSPRSGDLSVYWYQQSLDQGLQFLIQYYNGEERAKGNILERFSAQQFPDLHSELNLSSLELGDSALYFCASRLSTLNTEAFFGQGTRLTVV.